This TCR beta chain is drawn from a study of CD8 T cells in ankylosing spondylitis. Study-wide findings and caveats: Clones tied to disease were said to be significantly enriched in matched ankylosing spondylitis synovial fluid. It appeared that ankylosing spondylitis blood was characterized by a TCR beta motif of about eight highly homologous variants.

This CDR3 spans 15 amino acids. The V end lost 3 bases, the J end lost 5 bases, and 17 bases lay between the germline ends. Worth noting for this clonotype: Its target is unknown.

Quantitative 5'-RACE with molecular barcodes generated TCR beta libraries. TCRdb ran MiXCR on the 5' RACE reads and lists one entry per CDR3 protein. The sample comprises about 120,000 distinct CDR3 sequences, 12% to 15% of which are singletons, and about 2.7% rests with the top ten. The rearrangement uses TRBV12-3 or TRBV12-4 and TRBJ2-7; tentative D call: TRBD2 (6 bases). The sequence derives from a female donor with ankylosing spondylitis or in good health (not recorded which). Sequencing used blood, either unsorted or a sorted T cell fraction (not recorded which). CDR3 sequence: CASSFRAGRGNEQYF. The CDR3 DNA reads as TGTGCCAGCAGTTTTCGGGCCGGGAGAGGGAACGAGCAGTACTTC.